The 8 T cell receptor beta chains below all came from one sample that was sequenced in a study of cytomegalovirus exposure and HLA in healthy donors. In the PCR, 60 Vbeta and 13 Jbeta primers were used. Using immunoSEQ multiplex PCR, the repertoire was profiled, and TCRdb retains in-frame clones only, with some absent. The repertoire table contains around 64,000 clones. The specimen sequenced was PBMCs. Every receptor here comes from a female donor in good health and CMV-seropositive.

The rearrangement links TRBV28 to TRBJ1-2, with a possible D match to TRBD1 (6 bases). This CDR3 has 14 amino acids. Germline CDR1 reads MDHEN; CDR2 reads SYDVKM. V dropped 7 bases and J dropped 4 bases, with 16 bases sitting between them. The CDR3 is CASKSPGVLYGYTF. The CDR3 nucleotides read TGTGCCAGCAAAAGCCCAGGGGTACTCTATGGCTACACCTTC.

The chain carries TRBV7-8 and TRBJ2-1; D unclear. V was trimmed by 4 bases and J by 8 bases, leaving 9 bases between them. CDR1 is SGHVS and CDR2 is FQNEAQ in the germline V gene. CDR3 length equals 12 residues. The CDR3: CASSSTVDEQFF. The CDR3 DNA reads TGTGCCAGCAGCTCTACAGTAGATGAGCAGTTCTTC.

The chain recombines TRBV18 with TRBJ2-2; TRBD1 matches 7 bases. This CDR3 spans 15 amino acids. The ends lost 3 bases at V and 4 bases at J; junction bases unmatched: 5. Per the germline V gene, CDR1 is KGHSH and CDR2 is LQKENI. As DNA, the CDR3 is TGTGCCAGCTCACCTAGACAGGGACCCACCGGGGAGCTGTTTTTT. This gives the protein CASSPRQGPTGELFF.

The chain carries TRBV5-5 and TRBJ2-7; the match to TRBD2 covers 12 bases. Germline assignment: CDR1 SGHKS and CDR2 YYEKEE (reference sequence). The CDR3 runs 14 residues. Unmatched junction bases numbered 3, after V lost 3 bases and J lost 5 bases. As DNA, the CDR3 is TGTGCCAGCAGCTCGACTAGCGGGGGACACGAGCAGTACTTC. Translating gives CASSSTSGGHEQYF.

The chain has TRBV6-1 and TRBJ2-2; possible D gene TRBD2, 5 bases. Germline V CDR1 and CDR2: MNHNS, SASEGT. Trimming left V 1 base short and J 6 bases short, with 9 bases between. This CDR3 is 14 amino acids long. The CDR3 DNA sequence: TGTGCCAGCAGTGAAGGGGCGAGGGCCGGGGAGCTGTTTTTT. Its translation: CASSEGARAGELFF.

The CDR3 DNA is TGTGCCAGCAGCGTGAGGGTACTAGCCACCCCAGATACGCAGTATTTT. Protein product: CASSVRVLATPDTQYF. The rearrangement joins TRBV9 to TRBJ2-3; D is possibly TRBD2 (6 bases). Germline CDR1 is SGDLS and CDR2 is YYNGEE. Trimming took 2 bases from V and 4 from J, leaving 17 bases between them. The CDR3 has 16 residues.

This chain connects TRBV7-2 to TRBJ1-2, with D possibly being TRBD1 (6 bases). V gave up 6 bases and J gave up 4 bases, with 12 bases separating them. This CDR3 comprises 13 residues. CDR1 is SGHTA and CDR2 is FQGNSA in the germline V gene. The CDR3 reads CASSFTGFYGYTF. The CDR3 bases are TGTGCCAGCAGTTTTACAGGGTTCTATGGCTACACCTTC.

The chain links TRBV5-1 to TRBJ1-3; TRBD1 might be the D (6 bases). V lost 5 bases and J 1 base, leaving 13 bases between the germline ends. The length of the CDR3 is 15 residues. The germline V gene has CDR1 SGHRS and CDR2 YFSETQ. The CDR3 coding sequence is TGCGCCAGCAGACAGGGCGTTGGATCTGGAAACACCATATATTTT. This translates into CASRQGVGSGNTIYF.